Shown below are 27 T cell receptor beta chains from a single sample sequenced in a study of T cell responses to AZD1222 COVID-19 vaccine. Profiling relied on immunoSEQ multiplex PCR, and the TCRdb table lists in-frame clones only, not all of them. The sample has around 91,000 clones, roughly 88% seen once. Sequences were derived from peripheral blood, sampled on day 0 of AZD1222 vaccination. These receptors all stem from an adult in good health.

The V gene is TRBV9, the J gene TRBJ2-7; D is unclear. This CDR3 is 14 amino acids long. Per germline, CDR1 SGDLS and CDR2 YYNGEE. V dropped 0 bases and J dropped 6 bases, with 13 bases sitting between them. CDR3 residues: CASSVALGPGEQYF. The CDR3 nucleotides read TGTGCCAGCAGCGTAGCTTTAGGGCCGGGCGAGCAGTACTTC.

This chain links TRBV7-9 with TRBJ1-2; 8 nucleotides agree with TRBD1. Germline-derived CDR1 and CDR2 are SEHNR and FQNEAQ (reference sequence). This CDR3 comprises 13 residues. The ends lost 5 bases at V and 4 bases at J; junction bases unmatched: 3. The CDR3 sequence is CASSVGQGYGYTF. The CDR3 DNA reads as TGTGCCAGCAGCGTAGGACAGGGCTATGGCTACACCTTC.

This chain links TRBV27 with TRBJ2-5; D gene ambiguous. Deletions cut 3 bases from V and 7 bases from J, with 6 bases between. CDR3 length equals 11 residues. Germline V gene sequence: CDR1 MNHEY, CDR2 SMNVEV (reference sequence). The CDR3 coding sequence is TGTGCCAGCAGTTTTGTGGGGACCCAGTACTTC. It encodes CASSFVGTQYF.

V and J are TRBV28 and TRBJ1-4; D is ambiguous. The germline CDR1 and CDR2 sequences are MDHEN and SYDVKM. Trimming stripped 3 bases from V and 8 bases from J, with 7 bases between. CDR3 size: 12 residues. The CDR3 reads CASSFRLEKLFF. The CDR3 DNA reads TGTGCCAGCAGTTTCCGTCTCGAAAAACTGTTTTTT.

The chain employs TRBV9 and TRBJ2-1; TRBD2 matches 11 bases. After removal of 4 bases from V and 7 bases from J, the junction contained 10 bases not matched to a gene. The CDR3 sequence is 16 residues long. Germline lookup yields CDR1 SGDLS and CDR2 YYNGEE. This CDR3 reads CASSPEGGLAENEQFF. The CDR3 DNA is TGTGCCAGCAGCCCAGAAGGGGGACTAGCGGAGAATGAGCAGTTCTTC.

The V call is TRBV12-1, the J call TRBJ1-6. TRBV12-1 is recorded as a pseudogene. This CDR3 has 11 residues. The CDR3 DNA sequence: TGTGCCAGCAGCTTTGGAGGGTCTCGGGACTTT. Translated, it gives CASSFGGSRDF.

V gene TRBV24-1 combines with J gene TRBJ1-1; unclear D gene. The CDR3 has 12 residues. Germline V gene lookup returns CDR1 KGHDR and CDR2 SFDVKD. V lost 8 bases, J lost 4 bases, and 10 bases lay in between. In nucleotides, the CDR3 is TGTGCCACCATGGGCCCGGGCACTGAAGCTTTCTTT. Residues: CATMGPGTEAFF.

The rearrangement uses TRBV4-2 and TRBJ2-1; D is uncertain. In germline, CDR1 is LGHNA, CDR2 YNFKEQ. The CDR3 is 12 amino acids. V was pared by 3 bases and J by 4 bases, with 4 bases between. CDR3 protein: CASSQPYNEQFF. The CDR3 nucleotides read TGTGCCAGCAGCCAGCCTTACAATGAGCAGTTCTTC.

The chain links TRBV11-2 to TRBJ2-3; D gene ambiguous. The CDR3 has 12 residues. V was trimmed by 5 bases and J by 7 bases, leaving 10 bases between them. CDR1 SGHAT and CDR2 FQNNGV come from the germline V gene. As DNA, the CDR3 is TGTGCCAGCAGCCCCGCCGCTCATACGCAGTATTTT. The encoded protein is CASSPAAHTQYF.

J is TRBJ1-4 and V is TRBV2, with D maybe TRBD1 (5 bases). This CDR3 has 13 residues. V was trimmed by 7 bases and J by 8 bases, leaving 14 bases between them. Per the germline V gene, CDR1 is SNHLY and CDR2 is FYNNEI. The CDR3 DNA follows: TGTGCCAGCATAGACAGTTTCCGGGAAAAACTGTTTTTT. Residues: CASIDSFREKLFF.

This chain links TRBV15 with TRBJ1-5, with 10 bases fitting TRBD1. The V gene's germline CDR1 is LNHNV and CDR2 YYDKDF (reference sequence). Unmatched junction bases numbered 10, after V lost 3 bases and J lost 5 bases. This CDR3 is 17 amino acids long. The CDR3 bases are TGTGCCACCAGCAGGGGGCCGGCCGGGACAGGGGATCAGCCCCAGCATTTT. Encoded protein: CATSRGPAGTGDQPQHF.

Concerning this clone: Other DNA sequences in the same sample also yield this CDR3. This chain connects TRBV6-5 to TRBJ1-2; no reliable D call. Trimming cost V 5 bases and J 0 bases, with 10 bases left between them. Per the germline V gene, CDR1 is MNHEY and CDR2 is SVGAGI. This CDR3 contains 14 residues. DNA of the CDR3: TGTGCCAGCAGTCGAGGAGGATCTAACTATGGCTACACCTTC. It specifies CASSRGGSNYGYTF.

The chain uses TRBV7-2 and TRBJ2-1; D gene unclear. The germline CDR1 and CDR2 sequences are SGHTA and FQGNSA. There are 14 residues in the CDR3. V was trimmed by 3 bases and J by 4 bases, leaving 10 bases between them. The CDR3 DNA follows: TGTGCCAGCAGCTTTCGAGTAGATTACAATGAGCAGTTCTTC. Protein product: CASSFRVDYNEQFF.

The sample holds one count of this clone. The chain is built from TRBV12-3 or TRBV12-4 and TRBJ1-5; D uncertain. This CDR3 is 13 amino acids long. Trimming stripped 7 bases from V and 7 bases from J, with 14 bases between. The CDR3 here is CASTSRESQPQHF. In DNA form, the CDR3 reads TGTGCCAGCACCTCCCGGGAGTCACAGCCCCAGCATTTT.

The chain is built from TRBV18 and TRBJ1-1; D remains ambiguous. Germline values: CDR1 KGHSH, CDR2 LQKENI. Trimming left V 6 bases short and J 1 base short, with 15 bases between. The length of the CDR3 is 15 residues. The chain's CDR3 is CASSTRTVQNTEAFF. The CDR3 bases are TGTGCCAGCTCGACTAGAACGGTGCAGAACACTGAAGCTTTCTTT.

This chain uses TRBV5-1 with TRBJ2-7; 8 bases line up with TRBD1. The CDR3 runs 14 residues. J gave up 2 bases and V 4 bases, and 5 bases lay outside the gene matches. The germline CDR1 and CDR2 sequences are SGHRS and YFSETQ. In nucleotides, the CDR3 is TGCGCCAGCAGCAGGGGACAGGCCCCCTACGAGCAGTACTTC. Translating gives CASSRGQAPYEQYF.

The genes are TRBV5-5 and TRBJ1-1, with unresolved D. Germline V lookup: CDR1 SGHKS, CDR2 YYEKEE (reference sequence). V lost 1 base and J lost 4, with 11 bases in between. The CDR3 has 14 amino acids. CDR3: CASSLYWEVTEAFF. CDR3 sequence (DNA): TGTGCCAGCAGCTTGTACTGGGAGGTCACTGAAGCTTTCTTT.

The genes are TRBV7-6 and TRBJ2-5; the D is unclear. V dropped 5 bases and J dropped 2 bases, with 15 bases sitting between them. From germline, CDR1 is SGHVS and CDR2 FNYEAQ. The CDR3 totals 15 residues. The CDR3 here is CASSLSGGGQETQYF. The CDR3 region has the DNA TGTGCCAGCAGCCTATCTGGTGGCGGACAAGAGACCCAGTACTTC.

CDR3 DNA: TGTGCCAGCAGCGACAGGGAGGGCGGCTACACCTTC. Translating gives CASSDREGGYTF. V is TRBV7-9 and J is TRBJ1-2; 7 bases align to TRBD1. The V gene's germline CDR1 is SEHNR and CDR2 FQNEAQ (reference sequence). The CDR3 is made up of 12 amino acids. Unmatched junction bases numbered 5, after V lost 5 bases and J lost 8 bases. The variable domain in full, with the rest retrieved from reference TRBV7-9 and TRBJ1-2, is DTGVSQNPRHKITKRGQNVTFRCDPISEHNRLYWYRQTLGQGPEFLTYFQNEAQLEKSRLLSDRFSAERPKGSFSTLEIQRTEQGDSAMYLCASSDREGGYTFGSGTRLTVV.

The chain has TRBV6-1 and TRBJ2-5, with TRBD2 matching 10 bases. The CDR3 has 15 residues. V lost 2 bases, J lost 2 bases, and 2 bases stayed unmatched. CDR1 and CDR2 from the germline V gene are MNHNS and SASEGT. DNA for the CDR3: TGTGCCAGCAGTGAAAGTAGCGGGGGGCAAGAGACCCAGTACTTC. This codes for CASSESSGGQETQYF.

The rearrangement links TRBV18 to TRBJ2-3, with 12 bases lining up with TRBD2. Germline-derived CDR1 and CDR2 are KGHSH and LQKENI. After removal of 2 bases from V and 6 bases from J, the junction contained 15 bases not matched to a gene. The CDR3 runs to 19 residues. The CDR3 here is CASSPTSPAPGLAGDTQYF. The DNA of the CDR3 is TGTGCCAGCTCACCAACTAGTCCGGCACCGGGACTAGCGGGCGATACGCAGTATTTT. Drawing the rest from reference TRBV18 and TRBJ2-3, the complete variable domain is NAGVMQNPRHLVRRRGQEARLRCSPMKGHSHVYWYRQLPEEGLKFMVYLQKENIIDESGMPKERFSAEFPKEGPSILRIQQVVRGDSAAYFCASSPTSPAPGLAGDTQYFGPGTRLTVL.

This chain uses TRBV12-3 or TRBV12-4 with TRBJ2-5; the match to TRBD2 covers 8 bases. V lost 5 bases and J lost 5; bases outside the gene matches: 4. The CDR3 has 13 residues. CDR3 sequence: CASSRREGETQYF. CDR3 nucleotides: TGTGCCAGCAGTCGCCGGGAGGGGGAGACCCAGTACTTC.

The chain joins TRBV12-3 or TRBV12-4 to TRBJ1-2; a weak D match, TRBD1 (6 bases). V was clipped by 10 bases and J by 6 bases, with 12 bases between them. CDR3 length: 11 amino acids. The CDR3 sequence is CAIEGGNGYTF. For the CDR3, the DNA is TGTGCCATCGAAGGGGGGAATGGCTACACCTTC.

The V gene is TRBV10-3, the J gene TRBJ2-7, with TRBD2 matching over 8 bases. The CDR3 runs to 14 residues. Trimming cost V 4 bases and J 7 bases; bases outside gene matches: 9. The germline V gene encodes CDR1 ENHRY and CDR2 SYGVKD. The CDR3 DNA reads as TGTGCCATCAGTGCCCGACCCCCGGGGGGGGAGCAGTACTTC. This translates into CAISARPPGGEQYF.

The rearrangement uses TRBV15 and TRBJ2-7, with 10 bases aligning to TRBD1. Germline CDR1 is LNHNV and CDR2 is YYDKDF (reference sequence). J was trimmed by 5 bases and V by 3 bases; bases with no gene match: 10. CDR3 size: 16 residues. The CDR3 reads CATSRWLGTGAHEQYF. CDR3 nucleotides: TGTGCCACCAGCAGGTGGCTTGGGACAGGGGCCCACGAGCAGTACTTC. The full variable domain, with the rest looked up from reference TRBV15 and TRBJ2-7, is DAMVIQNPRYQVTQFGKPVTLSCSQTLNHNVMYWYQQKSSQAPKLLFHYYDKDFNNEADTPDNFQSRRPNTSFCFLDIRSPGLGDTAMYLCATSRWLGTGAHEQYFGPGTRLTVT.

The chain couples TRBV28 to TRBJ1-1, with D perhaps TRBD1 (6 bases). Germline CDR1 is MDHEN and CDR2 is SYDVKM. The CDR3 runs 15 residues. V was cut by 6 bases and J by 2 bases, with 16 bases left in between. The CDR3 sequence is CASSPSGAINTEAFF. CDR3 nucleotides: TGTGCCAGCAGCCCTTCGGGGGCGATTAACACTGAAGCTTTCTTT.

The chain uses TRBV28 and TRBJ2-7; D remains ambiguous. Germline CDR1 reads MDHEN; CDR2 reads SYDVKM. V lost 5 bases and J lost 1, with 12 bases in between. The CDR3 consists of 14 residues. CDR3 protein: CASSAPDRSYEQYF. The CDR3 DNA reads TGTGCCAGCAGTGCCCCCGACCGTTCCTACGAGCAGTACTTC.